The T cell receptor beta chain under discussion was sequenced for a study of blood T cell repertoires in COVID-19. Study summary: T cells, B-cell-depleted T cells, or PBMCs supplied cDNA or gDNA.

In the original workflow: Nucleated cell number was recorded as an estimate derived from reference gene primer amplification. Method: immunoSEQ multiplex PCR; TCRdb's copy keeps in-frame clones and lacks some. V, J and clone size are taken as reported in that table, and D and trimming were inferred from the DNA itself. Among 100,000 to 150,000 clones listed, about 83% were seen once. CDR3 length: 13 amino acids. CDR1 and CDR2 (germline): SQVTM, ANQGSEA. The V gene end was trimmed by 3 bases and the J gene end by 5 bases; junction bases not matched to a gene: 1. This TCR came from a man in his sixties with acute or convalescent COVID-19. V usage is TRBV29-1 and J usage is TRBJ2-1, with TRBD2 matching over 10 bases. Specimen: peripheral blood. This CDR3 is CSVDGLADNEQFF. The CDR3 DNA is TGCAGCGTTGACGGACTAGCGGACAATGAGCAGTTCTTC.